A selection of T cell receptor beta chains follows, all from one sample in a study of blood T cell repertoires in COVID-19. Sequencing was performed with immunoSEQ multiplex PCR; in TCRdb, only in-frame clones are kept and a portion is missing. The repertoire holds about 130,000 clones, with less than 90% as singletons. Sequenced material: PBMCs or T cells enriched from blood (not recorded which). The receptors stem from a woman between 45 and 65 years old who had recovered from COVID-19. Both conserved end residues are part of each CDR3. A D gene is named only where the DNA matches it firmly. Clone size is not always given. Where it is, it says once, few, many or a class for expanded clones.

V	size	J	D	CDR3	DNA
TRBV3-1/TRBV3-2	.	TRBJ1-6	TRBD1	CASTGTDNSPLHF	TGTGCCAGTACCGGGACAGATAATTCACCCCTCCACTTT
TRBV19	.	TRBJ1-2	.	CASSPNSYGYTF	TGTGCCAGTAGTCCTAATTCTTATGGCTACACCTTC
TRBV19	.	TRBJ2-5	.	CASSDPGEVQTQYF	TGTGCCAGTAGTGACCCCGGGGAGGTGCAGACCCAGTACTTC
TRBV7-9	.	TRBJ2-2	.	CASSLAASGTGELFF	TGTGCCAGCAGCTTAGCGGCTAGTGGGACCGGGGAGCTGTTTTTT
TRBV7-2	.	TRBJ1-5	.	CASSLESLENQPQHF	TGTGCCAGCAGCTTAGAGTCGCTAGAGAATCAGCCCCAGCATTTT
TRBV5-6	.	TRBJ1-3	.	CASSLFGLTSGNTIYF	TGTGCCAGCAGCTTGTTTGGACTGACCTCTGGAAACACCATATATTTT
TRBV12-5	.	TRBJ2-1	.	CASGLNGDEQFF	TGTGCTAGTGGTTTAAACGGGGATGAGCAGTTCTTC
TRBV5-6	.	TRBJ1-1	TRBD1	CASSLGTGGRGAFF	TGTGCCAGCAGCTTGGGGACAGGGGGGCGAGGGGCTTTCTTT
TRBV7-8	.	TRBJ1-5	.	CASSPGKGGSTDQPQHF	TGTGCCAGCAGCCCCGGTAAAGGCGGGAGTACCGATCAGCCCCAGCATTTT
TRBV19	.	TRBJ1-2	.	CASVSNRVKYGYTF	TGTGCCAGCGTTTCGAACAGGGTTAAGTATGGCTACACCTTC
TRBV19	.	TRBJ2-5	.	CASSEGETQYF	TGTGCCAGTAGTGAGGGAGAGACCCAGTACTTC
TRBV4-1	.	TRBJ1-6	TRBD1	CASSQDPRQGARNSPLHF	TGCGCCAGCAGCCAAGATCCCCGACAGGGGGCGAGGAATTCACCCCTCCACTTT
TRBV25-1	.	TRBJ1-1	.	CASSEGRGMNTEAFF	TGTGCCAGCAGTGAAGGTAGGGGGATGAACACTGAAGCTTTCTTT
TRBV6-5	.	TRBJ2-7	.	CASRESRSYEQYF	TGTGCCAGCAGGGAGTCACGGTCCTACGAGCAGTACTTC
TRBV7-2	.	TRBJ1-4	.	CASSLDAGLATNEKLFF	TGTGCCAGCAGCTTAGACGCGGGCCTCGCAACTAATGAAAAACTGTTTTTT
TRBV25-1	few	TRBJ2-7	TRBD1	CASRGTGVYEQYF	TGTGCCAGCAGAGGGACAGGGGTCTACGAGCAGTACTTC
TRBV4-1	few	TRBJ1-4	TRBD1	CASSQEPRGRTNEKLFF	TGCGCCAGCAGCCAAGAGCCCAGGGGGCGGACTAATGAAAAACTGTTTTTT
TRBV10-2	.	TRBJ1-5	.	CASLGDSNQPQHF	TGCGCCAGCCTAGGGGATAGCAATCAGCCCCAGCATTTT
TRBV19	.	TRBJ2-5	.	CASSAPWPHQETQYF	TGTGCCAGTAGTGCCCCGTGGCCCCATCAAGAGACCCAGTACTTC
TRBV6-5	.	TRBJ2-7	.	CASTSMGAHEQYF	TGTGCCAGCACCTCGATGGGGGCCCACGAGCAGTACTTC